This TCR beta chain was sequenced for a study of cytomegalovirus exposure and HLA in healthy donors. At the level of the study: Genotyping showed roughly 77% of fewer than 500 donors falling in the Caucasian-associated ancestry cluster. Study results and limitations: Later analysis indicated greater clonal expansion among HLA-associated TCR beta chains than among equally common other chains.

V lost 1 base and J 7 bases, leaving 8 bases between the germline ends. The CDR3 consists of 14 residues. Germline V gene data show CDR1 as SGHVS and CDR2 as FNYEAQ. A note on this clone: What it binds is not known.

Those who donated were healthy bone marrow donors. The primer mix had 60 Vbeta and 13 Jbeta primers. Clones were read by immunoSEQ multiplex PCR, and TCRdb kept only the in-frame ones, dropping some. Of roughly 120,000 clones listed, roughly 70% were seen once; the top ten hold around 8%. The chain has TRBV7-6 and TRBJ1-6, with D possibly TRBD1 on 5 matching bases. Sample: PBMCs. The TCR originated in a man aged 35 to 55 in good health and CMV-seronegative. The CDR3 loop reads CASSLDGGNSPLHF. For the CDR3, the DNA is TGTGCCAGCAGCTTAGACGGGGGGAATTCACCCCTCCACTTT.